The 21 T cell receptor beta chains below were found in one sample sequenced in a study of OX40 agonist ivuxolimab in advanced cancers. Method: immunoSEQ multiplex PCR; TCRdb's copy keeps in-frame clones and lacks some. The sample yields 90,000 to 100,000 clones, around 85% seen once. This specimen consisted of CD4+ or CD8+ T cells sorted from blood, obtained in a trial of the OX40 agonist ivuxolimab. All receptors derive from an adult with an advanced solid tumor such as melanoma, head and neck, liver or kidney cancer.

V usage is TRBV9 and J usage is TRBJ2-1; 7 positions agree with TRBD1. CDR1 and CDR2 from the germline V gene are SGDLS and YYNGEE. Trimming removed 3 bases from V and 0 bases from J; junction bases left unmatched: 9. The CDR3 runs to 17 residues. In nucleotides, the CDR3 is TGTGCCAGCAGCGAAAGAGGACAGGCGGGCTCCTACAATGAGCAGTTCTTC. Its protein is CASSERGQAGSYNEQFF.

V is TRBV4-1 and J is TRBJ1-5; the D gene is possibly TRBD1 (5 bases). V was pared by 1 base and J by 1 base, with 20 bases between. The CDR3 totals 19 residues. The V gene's germline CDR1 is MGHRA and CDR2 YSYEKL. CDR3 sequence (DNA): TGCGCCAGCAGCCAAGTTTTTGGGTTTATTGGGGCCAGCAATCAGCCCCAGCATTTT. The encoded protein is CASSQVFGFIGASNQPQHF.

The chain employs TRBV5-1 and TRBJ1-1; D not certain. CDR3 length: 15 residues. CDR1 and CDR2 (germline): SGHRS, YFSETQ. The ends were cut back, 0 bases at V and 1 base at J, with 10 bases in the middle. The CDR3 loop reads CASSLDGVPNTEAFF. CDR3 coding DNA: TGCGCCAGCAGCTTGGATGGGGTCCCGAACACTGAAGCTTTCTTT.

This chain uses TRBV5-1 with TRBJ1-4, with D possibly matching TRBD1 (5 bases). The CDR3 is 15 amino acids. The V and J ends lost 3 bases and 3 bases respectively, with 12 bases between them. CDR1 is SGHRS, CDR2 YFSETQ, per germline. The CDR3 sequence is CASSSGTRANEKLFF. The CDR3 nucleotides are TGCGCCAGCAGCTCAGGGACCCGGGCTAATGAAAAACTGTTTTTT.

The chain joins TRBV30 to TRBJ1-1, with TRBD1 as a possible D gene (5 bases). The CDR3 covers 12 residues. Germline V CDR1 and CDR2: GTSNPN, SVGIG (reference sequence). V lost 1 base to trimming and J lost 4 bases, with 7 bases between them. The CDR3 nucleotides read TGTGCCTGGAGTGGGGGGAGCACTGAAGCTTTCTTT. This codes for CAWSGGSTEAFF.

The genes are TRBV5-1 and TRBJ1-3; the D gene is possibly TRBD1 (6 bases). Trimming removed 4 bases at V and 6 bases at J, with 11 bases between. The CDR3 has 13 amino acids. Germline CDR1 is SGHRS and CDR2 is YFSETQ. The CDR3 loop is CASSTGSSNTIYF. Here the CDR3 DNA reads TGCGCCAGCAGCACAGGGAGCTCAAACACCATATATTTT.

The J gene is TRBJ2-1, the V gene TRBV29-1; the D gene is possibly TRBD2 (6 bases). CDR1 and CDR2 from the germline V gene are SQVTM and ANQGSEA. The V end was cut by 7 bases, the J end by 10 bases, with 14 bases between. The CDR3 totals 11 residues. The CDR3 loop reads CSAPGLHEQFF. CDR3 DNA sequence: TGCAGCGCTCCGGGACTCCACGAGCAGTTCTTC.

The chain links TRBV10-3 to TRBJ1-1, with 8 bases matching TRBD1. The CDR3 totals 15 residues. The germline gives CDR1 ENHRY, CDR2 SYGVKD. V was clipped by 0 bases and J by 6 bases; unmatched bases: 6. The CDR3 nucleotides are TGTGCCATCAGTGAGTCGACAGGGACAGGCGCTGAAGCTTTCTTT. Translated: CAISESTGTGAEAFF.

The chain joins TRBV14 to TRBJ2-7; 9 bases are a match to TRBD1. This CDR3 is built from 19 residues. J lost 0 bases, V lost 4 bases, and 16 bases had no gene match. Germline lookup yields CDR1 SGHDN and CDR2 FVKESK. CDR3 sequence: CASSPLRTGVRRSSYEQYF. The CDR3 DNA sequence: TGTGCCAGCAGCCCCCTCCGGACAGGGGTGCGTCGTAGCTCCTACGAGCAGTACTTC.

The gene calls are TRBV18 and TRBJ2-6; D is perhaps TRBD1 or TRBD2 (7 bases each). Germline V gene sequence: CDR1 KGHSH, CDR2 LQKENI. The CDR3 is 17 residues long. V dropped 0 bases and J dropped 2 bases, with 11 bases sitting between them. The CDR3 region is CASSPPQGGTGANVLTF. CDR3 DNA sequence: TGTGCCAGCTCACCACCTCAGGGGGGGACTGGGGCCAACGTCCTGACTTTC.

Details on this clone: Within the sample, other DNA sequences also encode this same CDR3. The chain couples TRBV19 to TRBJ2-7; TRBD1 matches 9 bases. J lost 3 bases, V lost 2 bases, and 5 bases had no gene match. The CDR3 sequence is 15 residues long. Germline lookup yields CDR1 LNHDA and CDR2 SQIVND (reference sequence). The CDR3: CASSITDRGGYEQYF. The CDR3, as DNA: TGTGCCAGTAGTATAACGGACAGGGGAGGCTACGAGCAGTACTTC.

The chain recombines TRBV7-3 with TRBJ2-1; 12 bases map to TRBD2. CDR1 and CDR2 from the germline V gene are SGHTA and FQGTGA. The CDR3 totals 16 residues. J lost 7 bases, V lost 5 bases, and 9 bases had no gene match. DNA for the CDR3: TGTGCCAGCAGCCCTACGACTAGCGGGAGATGGAATGAGCAGTTCTTC. Translated, it gives CASSPTTSGRWNEQFF.

For this clone: The sample carries other DNA sequences with the same CDR3. The chain uses TRBV29-1 and TRBJ2-7, with D hard to call. Per germline, CDR1 SQVTM and CDR2 ANQGSEA. The CDR3 sequence is 12 residues long. Deletions cut 4 bases from V and 0 bases from J, with 7 bases between. For the CDR3, the DNA is TGCAGCGTTGGGGCAGGCTCCTACGAGCAGTACTTC. It specifies CSVGAGSYEQYF.

This clone has a single count. Written as DNA, the CDR3 is TGTGCCAGCAGTCCCTCCGGACAGGATGACGAAAAACTGTTTTTT. Protein sequence: CASSPSGQDDEKLFF. This chain uses TRBV28 with TRBJ1-4, with TRBD1 matching 7 bases. The CDR3 runs 15 residues. The germline gives CDR1 MDHEN, CDR2 SYDVKM. V dropped 5 bases and J dropped 8; count of bases not matched to a gene: 11.

V and J are TRBV4-1 and TRBJ1-3, with D perhaps TRBD1 (5 bases). This CDR3 contains 15 residues. Germline lookup yields CDR1 MGHRA and CDR2 YSYEKL. The V end was cut by 0 bases, the J end by 2 bases, with 8 bases between. The CDR3 here is CASSQEEGTGNTIYF. DNA for the CDR3: TGCGCCAGCAGCCAAGAGGAGGGGACTGGAAACACCATATATTTT.

The V call is TRBV6-1, the J call TRBJ1-5; possible D gene TRBD1, 5 bases. CDR1 is MNHNS and CDR2 is SASEGT in the germline V gene. The V and J ends lost 7 bases and 8 bases respectively, with 15 bases between them. The CDR3 totals 13 residues. The CDR3 sequence: CASNAGTREPQHF. Written as DNA, the CDR3 is TGTGCCAGCAACGCGGGGACGAGGGAGCCCCAGCATTTT.

V is TRBV6-1 and J is TRBJ1-2; 7 bases fit TRBD1. V was clipped by 6 bases and J by 4 bases; unmatched bases: 8. Germline CDR1 MNHNS, CDR2 SASEGT. The length of the CDR3 is 14 residues. CDR3 in amino acids: CASSQQDRVYGYTF. DNA of the CDR3: TGTGCCAGCAGCCAACAAGACAGGGTCTATGGCTACACCTTC.

The V gene is TRBV7-8, the J gene TRBJ2-3; D ambiguous. Germline lookup yields CDR1 SGHVS and CDR2 FQNEAQ. V was pared by 1 base and J by 5 bases, with 13 bases between. The CDR3 has 15 residues. In DNA form, the CDR3 reads TGTGCCAGCAGCTTAGTGGCGGCGTTTCGAGATACGCAGTATTTT. Encoded protein: CASSLVAAFRDTQYF.

DNA of the CDR3: TGTGCCAGCACAGGGGGCAGTCCCTACGAGCAGTACTTC. The encoded protein is CASTGGSPYEQYF. This chain connects TRBV6-1 to TRBJ2-7, with 8 bases aligning to TRBD1. Germline V lookup: CDR1 MNHNS, CDR2 SASEGT. The CDR3 covers 13 residues. V shed 7 bases, J shed 2 bases, and the junction held 4 bases outside the gene matches.

J is TRBJ1-5 and V is TRBV6-1; 8 nucleotides agree with TRBD1. Germline CDR1 and CDR2: MNHNS and SASEGT. The CDR3 consists of 15 residues. J lost 7 bases, V lost 6 bases, and 11 bases had no gene match. The CDR3 loop reads CASSRRQGPEQPQHF. CDR3 nucleotides: TGTGCCAGCAGCCGAAGACAGGGGCCGGAGCAGCCCCAGCATTTT.

V is TRBV13 and J is TRBJ2-1; no clear D gene. V was shortened by 5 bases and J by 8 bases, with 16 bases between the two germline ends. Germline values: CDR1 PRHDT, CDR2 FYEKMQ (reference sequence). This CDR3 spans 14 amino acids. The CDR3 protein is CASSTATAVDEQFF. As DNA, the CDR3 is TGTGCCAGCAGCACCGCCACGGCGGTCGATGAGCAGTTCTTC.